The rows below give T cell receptor beta chains drawn from one sample of a study of blood T cell repertoires in COVID-19. TCRdb keeps only in-frame clones here, not all; method: immunoSEQ multiplex PCR. The sample has around 150,000 clones, approximately 80% seen once. Sequences were obtained from peripheral blood. All receptors derive from an elderly woman with active or convalescent COVID-19. Each CDR3 is given with its conserved first and last residue. Fields, in order: D gene, V gene, J gene, clone size, CDR3 protein, CDR3 DNA. D genes are given only for firm matches. Clone size appears in some rows only: once, few, many, or a class for an expanded clone.

d_call: TRBD2
v_call: TRBV5-4
j_call: TRBJ2-3
clone_size: .
cdr3_aa: CASSFASGAGTDTQYF
cdr3_nt: TGTGCCAGCAGTTTTGCTAGCGGGGCGGGCACAGATACGCAGTATTTT

d_call: .
v_call: TRBV20-1
j_call: TRBJ2-3
clone_size: .
cdr3_aa: CSASAGYTDTQYF
cdr3_nt: TGCAGTGCTAGTGCAGGTTACACAGATACGCAGTATTTT

d_call: TRBD1
v_call: TRBV5-1
j_call: TRBJ2-1
clone_size: .
cdr3_aa: CASSSTGQGDNEQFF
cdr3_nt: TGCGCCAGCAGCTCGACCGGACAGGGAGACAATGAGCAGTTCTTC

d_call: .
v_call: TRBV7-2
j_call: TRBJ2-2
clone_size: .
cdr3_aa: CASSLGRVAGELFF
cdr3_nt: TGTGCCAGCAGCTTAGGGCGGGTTGCCGGGGAGCTGTTTTTT

d_call: .
v_call: TRBV4-3
j_call: TRBJ2-3
clone_size: few
cdr3_aa: CASSQGGGGSDTQYF
cdr3_nt: TGCGCCAGCAGCCAAGGAGGGGGGGGTTCAGATACGCAGTATTTT

d_call: .
v_call: TRBV1
j_call: TRBJ2-7
clone_size: .
cdr3_aa: CTSSQDCNLGTACPYEQYF
cdr3_nt: TGCACCAGCAGCCAAGATTGCAACCTTGGGACAGCATGCCCCTACGAGCAGTACTTC

d_call: TRBD1
v_call: TRBV7-7
j_call: TRBJ2-5
clone_size: .
cdr3_aa: CASSLGPGQGAQETQYF
cdr3_nt: TGTGCTAGCAGCTTAGGTCCGGGACAGGGGGCCCAAGAGACCCAGTACTTC

d_call: .
v_call: TRBV5-1
j_call: TRBJ2-1
clone_size: .
cdr3_aa: CASSITPGALHEQFF
cdr3_nt: TGCGCCAGCAGCATTACCCCGGGAGCCCTGCATGAGCAGTTCTTC

d_call: TRBD2
v_call: TRBV6-2/TRBV6-3
j_call: TRBJ2-1
clone_size: .
cdr3_aa: CASSNAGGNSYNEQFF
cdr3_nt: TGTGCCAGCAGTAATGCGGGGGGCAACTCCTACAATGAGCAGTTCTTC

d_call: TRBD2
v_call: TRBV5-1
j_call: TRBJ2-3
clone_size: .
cdr3_aa: CASSSLERGLTDTQYF
cdr3_nt: TGCGCCAGCAGCTCACTAGAGCGGGGGCTCACAGATACGCAGTATTTT

d_call: TRBD1
v_call: TRBV18
j_call: TRBJ1-4
clone_size: once
cdr3_aa: CASSQGALGKLFF
cdr3_nt: TGTGCCAGCTCACAGGGGGCTCTTGGGAAACTGTTTTTT

d_call: .
v_call: TRBV11-2
j_call: TRBJ2-4
clone_size: few
cdr3_aa: CASSLQGQNIQYF
cdr3_nt: TGTGCCAGCAGCTTACAGGGCCAAAACATTCAGTACTTC

d_call: TRBD2
v_call: TRBV20-1
j_call: TRBJ2-1
clone_size: .
cdr3_aa: CSASEGLAGGSQFF
cdr3_nt: TGCAGTGCTAGTGAGGGACTAGCGGGGGGGAGCCAGTTCTTC

d_call: TRBD1
v_call: TRBV11-2
j_call: TRBJ1-4
clone_size: .
cdr3_aa: CASSPDRGGEKLFF
cdr3_nt: TGTGCCAGCAGCCCCGACAGGGGGGGGGAAAAACTGTTTTTT

d_call: TRBD2
v_call: TRBV9
j_call: TRBJ2-3
clone_size: .
cdr3_aa: CASSLGGLAVDTQYF
cdr3_nt: TGTGCCAGCAGCCTCGGAGGACTAGCGGTAGATACGCAGTATTTT

d_call: .
v_call: TRBV30
j_call: TRBJ2-1
clone_size: once
cdr3_aa: CAWEFGRINEQFF
cdr3_nt: TGTGCCTGGGAATTCGGGAGAATAAATGAGCAGTTCTTC

d_call: .
v_call: TRBV14
j_call: TRBJ2-7
clone_size: .
cdr3_aa: CASSGWGGSYEQYF
cdr3_nt: TGTGCCAGCAGCGGCTGGGGCGGATCCTACGAGCAGTACTTC

d_call: .
v_call: TRBV7-9
j_call: TRBJ1-1
clone_size: .
cdr3_aa: CASSSGGRGNTEAFF
cdr3_nt: TGTGCCAGCAGCTCCGGAGGGAGGGGGAACACTGAAGCTTTCTTT

d_call: .
v_call: TRBV19
j_call: TRBJ1-4
clone_size: .
cdr3_aa: CASRRKKGDKTTNEKLFF
cdr3_nt: TGTGCCAGTAGACGTAAAAAGGGGGACAAGACAACTAATGAAAAACTGTTTTTT

d_call: TRBD2
v_call: TRBV9
j_call: TRBJ2-4
clone_size: .
cdr3_aa: CASSVTGTSGGILTKNIQYF
cdr3_nt: TGTGCCAGCAGCGTTACCGGGACTAGCGGGGGTATCTTGACCAAAAACATTCAGTACTTC

d_call: .
v_call: TRBV7-9
j_call: TRBJ2-5
clone_size: few
cdr3_aa: CASSTTLQETQYF
cdr3_nt: TGTGCCAGCAGCACAACACTACAAGAGACCCAGTACTTC

d_call: .
v_call: TRBV13
j_call: TRBJ1-4
clone_size: .
cdr3_aa: CASSTRQINEKLFF
cdr3_nt: TGTGCCAGCAGTACCCGACAGATTAATGAAAAACTGTTTTTT

d_call: .
v_call: TRBV18
j_call: TRBJ1-6
clone_size: .
cdr3_aa: CASSPSLGSTNSPLHF
cdr3_nt: TGTGCCAGCTCACCCTCGTTGGGGAGCACTAATTCACCCCTCCACTTT

d_call: .
v_call: TRBV12-3/TRBV12-4
j_call: TRBJ1-3
clone_size: few
cdr3_aa: CASSGQGGNTIYF
cdr3_nt: TGTGCCAGCAGTGGGCAGGGGGGAAACACCATATATTTT

d_call: TRBD2
v_call: TRBV14
j_call: TRBJ2-1
clone_size: .
cdr3_aa: CASSQDLAGGAYNEQFF
cdr3_nt: TGTGCCAGCAGCCAAGATTTGGCGGGGGGGGCGTACAATGAGCAGTTCTTC

d_call: .
v_call: TRBV6-5
j_call: TRBJ1-2
clone_size: .
cdr3_aa: CASSRPDTANYGYTF
cdr3_nt: TGTGCCAGCAGCCGCCCAGACACGGCGAACTATGGCTACACCTTC

d_call: TRBD2
v_call: TRBV4-1
j_call: TRBJ2-3
clone_size: .
cdr3_aa: CASSQNPPPGGWEDTQYF
cdr3_nt: TGCGCCAGCAGCCAAAATCCTCCCCCCGGGGGGTGGGAGGATACGCAGTATTTT

d_call: .
v_call: TRBV2
j_call: TRBJ1-5
clone_size: .
cdr3_aa: CAMARDSNQPQHF
cdr3_nt: TGTGCCATGGCCAGGGATAGCAATCAGCCCCAGCATTTT

d_call: TRBD2
v_call: TRBV7-2
j_call: TRBJ2-3
clone_size: once
cdr3_aa: CASSFRTSGGRADTQYF
cdr3_nt: TGTGCCAGCAGCTTTCGGACTAGCGGGGGCCGTGCGGATACGCAGTATTTT

d_call: TRBD1
v_call: TRBV5-6
j_call: TRBJ1-5
clone_size: .
cdr3_aa: CASSLWTGLNQPQHF
cdr3_nt: TGTGCCAGCAGCTTATGGACAGGCCTCAATCAGCCCCAGCATTTT

d_call: .
v_call: TRBV6-1
j_call: TRBJ1-4
clone_size: few
cdr3_aa: CASSERGGSATNEKLFF
cdr3_nt: TGTGCCAGCAGTGAACGGGGGGGATCGGCAACTAATGAAAAACTGTTTTTT